The clone carrying this TCR beta chain was detected ten times or more. Its antigen remains unknown. In the same sample, other DNA sequences code for this CDR3. Clones were read by immunoSEQ multiplex PCR, and TCRdb kept only the in-frame ones, dropping some. Here the sample spans about 1 million clones, around 78% being singletons. This CDR3 has 14 amino acids. The germline V and J ends were trimmed by 0 bases and 7 bases, with 15 bases remaining between them. Germline CDR1 reads GTSNPN; CDR2 reads SVGIG (reference sequence). The entry originates in a study of shared clonotypes between healthy human individuals. About the research overall: A donor's plate count was three for CD4 naive and three for CD4 memory; CD8 naive had two and CD8 memory one.

Study-level points and caveats: Generation probabilities of non-shared clonotypes were lower (relative to those shared by all four donors). The genetic and exposure-history diversity represented was limited by few donors.

The receptor comes from a young man in good health. Some clones in this sample may be carry-over from other donors' samples. Input material: memory CD4+ T cells from PBMCs. The subset: CD45RA-negative fraction. The chain carries TRBV30 and TRBJ2-5, with unresolved D. The CDR3 region is CAWSVIGNLGTQYF. The CDR3 DNA follows: TGTGCCTGGAGTGTAATCGGCAACCTTGGGACCCAGTACTTC.